This TCR beta chain originates from a study of T cells after posttransplantation cyclophosphamide. Control samples came 1 year after myeloablative marrow transplants with methotrexate plus calcineurin inhibitor. General study results and limits: Skin or GI-infiltrating T cells shared few TRB sequences with blood.

The repertoire was sequenced with immunoSEQ multiplex PCR; TCRdb's copy has only in-frame clones and lacks some. The sample consists of 20,000 to 25,000 clones, 75% to 90% of them appearing once. The CDR3 consists of 15 residues. As to this clone: The antigen remains undetermined.

The TCR was taken from a female patient between 30 and 39 years old who received an allogeneic stem cell transplant from an unrelated donor, was CMV-positive, and had acute and chronic GVHD. Certain T cells may be donor cells from the graft. The chain combines TRBV12-2 with TRBJ2-5; the tabulated D call, TRBD2, remains unverified against the DNA. TRBV12-2 is a recognized pseudogene. The input for sequencing was PBMCs, taken approximately 370 days after allogeneic stem cell transplant with calcineurin inhibitor and methotrexate. The CDR3 spells CASHLIAGGQETQYF. CDR3 DNA sequence: TGTGCAAGTCACTTGATAGCGGGAGGCCAAGAGACCCAGTACTTC.